A selection of T cell receptor beta chains follows, all from one sample in a study of cytomegalovirus exposure and HLA in healthy donors. TCRdb's table, derived via immunoSEQ multiplex PCR, lists solely in-frame clones and lacks some. The table lists tens of thousands of clones, around 79% of them singletons. The sample was PBMCs. All receptors derive from a woman between 35 and 50 years old in good health and CMV-seropositive. The CDR3 runs from the conserved cysteine through the conserved F or W. The order of the fields is V gene, CDR3 protein.

>TRBV25-1
CASSAPGTLYEQYF
>TRBV7-2
CASSFGGGAYEQYF
>TRBV5-6
CASSLVEALYGYTF
>TRBV27
CASSLSFADPRRQYF
>TRBV12-5
CASGSGQGQGGETQYF
>TRBV27
CASSLFPGLGYGYTF
>TRBV7-2
CASSLARTSGGDEQYF
>TRBV4-3
CASSQASLGNTIYF
>TRBV5-1
CASSAQGGQETQYF
>TRBV30
CAWAQGRGEQFF
>TRBV5-1
CASSFAPESYGYTF